The 4 T cell receptor beta chains below come from one sample, sequenced in a study of metastatic and nonmetastatic thyroid tumors. Among the patients, none had received any treatment before thyroid surgery. TCRdb re-called the PCR reads with MiXCR. Of tens of thousands of clones listed, roughly half were seen once; the top ten hold roughly a quarter. Sequenced: tumor tissue. Receptors originate from a male donor with papillary thyroid cancer or a benign thyroid nodule (not recorded which). Some clones in this sample may be carry-over from other donors' samples.

In its sample, this clone was seen a few times. The J gene is TRBJ1-5, the V gene TRBV20-1; 7 bases align to TRBD1. Germline V gene sequence: CDR1 DFQATT, CDR2 SNEGSKA (reference sequence). V trimming: 5 bases; J trimming: 2 bases; junction bases outside the gene matches: 9. The CDR3 is 15 amino acids. CDR3 loop: CSAPDQGGGNQPQHF. The CDR3 DNA is TGCAGTGCTCCCGATCAGGGGGGGGGCAATCAGCCCCAGCATTTT.

This clone has more than one count but fewer than ten. This sequence joins TRBV28 and TRBJ2-7; D might be TRBD2 (7 bases). Germline CDR1 is MDHEN and CDR2 is SYDVKM. Trimming took off 7 bases at V and 2 bases at J, with 18 bases between the two ends. The CDR3 is made up of 15 amino acids. The CDR3, as DNA: TGTGCCAGCAACCCGATAGGGGGGGTAACCTACGAGCAGTACTTC. This sequence encodes CASNPIGGVTYEQYF. The full variable domain, its missing parts supplied by reference TRBV28 and TRBJ2-7, is DVKVTQSSRYLVKRTGEKVFLECVQDMDHENMFWYRQDPGLGLRLIYFSYDVKMKEKGDIPEGYSVSREKKERFSLILESASTNQTSMYLCASNPIGGVTYEQYFGPGTRLTVT.

This clone is labeled as medium-sized. The DNA for the CDR3 is TGCAGTGCTAGCGGGAGGCACTCCTACGAGCAGTACTTC. Translation: CSASGRHSYEQYF. V gene TRBV20-1 combines with J gene TRBJ2-7; 7 bases line up with TRBD2. The germline gives CDR1 DFQATT, CDR2 SNEGSKA (reference sequence). There are 13 residues in the CDR3. V shed 3 bases and J 0 bases; nucleotides not matched to a gene: 2.

The CDR3 is CASSFLAGVYEQYF. CDR3 DNA: TGTGCCAGCAGCTTCCTAGCGGGAGTCTACGAGCAGTACTTC. J is TRBJ2-7 and V is TRBV11-3, with 10 bases matching TRBD2. The CDR3 consists of 14 residues. Germline assignment: CDR1 SGHNT and CDR2 YENEEA. V lost 3 bases, J lost 3 bases, and 2 bases stayed unmatched.